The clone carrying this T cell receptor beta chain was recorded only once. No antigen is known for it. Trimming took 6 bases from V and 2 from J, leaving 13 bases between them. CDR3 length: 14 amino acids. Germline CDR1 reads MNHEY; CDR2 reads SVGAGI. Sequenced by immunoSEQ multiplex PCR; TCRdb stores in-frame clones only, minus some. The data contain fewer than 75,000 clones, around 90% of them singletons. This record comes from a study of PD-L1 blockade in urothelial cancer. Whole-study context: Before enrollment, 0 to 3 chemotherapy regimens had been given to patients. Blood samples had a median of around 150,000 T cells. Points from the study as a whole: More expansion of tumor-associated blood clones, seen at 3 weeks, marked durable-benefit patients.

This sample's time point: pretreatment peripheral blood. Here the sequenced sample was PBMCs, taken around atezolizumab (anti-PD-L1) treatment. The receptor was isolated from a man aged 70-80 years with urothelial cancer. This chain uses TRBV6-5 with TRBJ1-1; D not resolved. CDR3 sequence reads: CASSPAGGNTEAFF. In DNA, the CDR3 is TGTGCCAGCAGCCCGGCCGGCGGTAACACTGAAGCTTTCTTT.